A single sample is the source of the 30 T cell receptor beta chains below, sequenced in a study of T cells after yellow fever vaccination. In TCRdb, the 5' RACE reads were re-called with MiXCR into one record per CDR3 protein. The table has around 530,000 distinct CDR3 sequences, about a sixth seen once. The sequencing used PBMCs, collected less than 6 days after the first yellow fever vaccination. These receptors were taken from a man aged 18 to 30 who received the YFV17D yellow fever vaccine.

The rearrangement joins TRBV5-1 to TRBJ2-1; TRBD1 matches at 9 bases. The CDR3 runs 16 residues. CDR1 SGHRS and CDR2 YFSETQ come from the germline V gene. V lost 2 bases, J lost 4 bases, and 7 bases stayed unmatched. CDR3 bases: TGCGCCAGCAGCTTTAGCTGGACAGGGGCATACAATGAGCAGTTCTTC. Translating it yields CASSFSWTGAYNEQFF.

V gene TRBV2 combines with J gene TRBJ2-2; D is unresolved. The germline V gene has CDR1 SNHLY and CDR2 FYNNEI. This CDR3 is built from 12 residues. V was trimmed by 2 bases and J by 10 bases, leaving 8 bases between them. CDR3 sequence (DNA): TGTGCCAGCAGTGAATCGGCCGTGGAGCTGTTTTTT. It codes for CASSESAVELFF.

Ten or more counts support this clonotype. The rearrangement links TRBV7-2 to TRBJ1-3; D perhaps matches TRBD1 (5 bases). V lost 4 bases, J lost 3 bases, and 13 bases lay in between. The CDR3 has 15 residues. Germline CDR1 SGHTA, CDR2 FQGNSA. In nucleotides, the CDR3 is TGTGCCAGCAGCTCAGATGGGGGTGGTGGAAACACCATATATTTT. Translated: CASSSDGGGGNTIYF.

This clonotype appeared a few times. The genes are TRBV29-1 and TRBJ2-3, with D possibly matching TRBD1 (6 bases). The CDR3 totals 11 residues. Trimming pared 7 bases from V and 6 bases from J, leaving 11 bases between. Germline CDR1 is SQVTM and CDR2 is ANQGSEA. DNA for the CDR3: TGCAGCGCCGCAGGGGAGGATACGCAGTATTTT. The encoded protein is CSAAGEDTQYF.

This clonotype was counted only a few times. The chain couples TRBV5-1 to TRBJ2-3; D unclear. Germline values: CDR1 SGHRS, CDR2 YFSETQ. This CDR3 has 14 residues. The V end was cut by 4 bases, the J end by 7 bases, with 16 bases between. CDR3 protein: CASSTGAGPNTQYF. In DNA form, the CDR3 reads TGCGCCAGCAGCACCGGCGCCGGACCCAATACGCAGTATTTT.

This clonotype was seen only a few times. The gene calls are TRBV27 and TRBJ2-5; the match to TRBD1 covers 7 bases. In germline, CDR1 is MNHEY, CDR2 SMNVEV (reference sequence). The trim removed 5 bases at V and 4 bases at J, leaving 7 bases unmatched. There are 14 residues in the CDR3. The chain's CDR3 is CASSTRQGLETQYF. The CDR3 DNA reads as TGTGCCAGCAGTACCAGACAGGGCCTAGAGACCCAGTACTTC.

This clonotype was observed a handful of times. CDR3 residues: CASSDRFSGTEAFF. The CDR3 DNA is TGTGCCAGCTCGGACAGGTTTTCGGGGACTGAAGCTTTCTTT. V gene TRBV18 combines with J gene TRBJ1-1; TRBD1 matches at 7 bases. Germline loops: CDR1 KGHSH, CDR2 LQKENI. The V and J ends lost 6 bases and 5 bases, in that order; junction bases with no gene match: 9. The CDR3 has 14 residues.

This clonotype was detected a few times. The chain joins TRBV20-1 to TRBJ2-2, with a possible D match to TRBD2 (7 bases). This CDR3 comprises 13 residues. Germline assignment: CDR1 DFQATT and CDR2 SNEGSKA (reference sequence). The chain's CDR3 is CRTRGAPTGELFF. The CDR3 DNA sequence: TGCAGGACCCGGGGGGCGCCCACCGGGGAGCTGTTTTTT.

CDR3 residues: CASSKTNSNQPQHF. CDR3 DNA: TGTGCCAGCAGCAAAACGAATAGCAATCAGCCCCAGCATTTT. The genes are TRBV21-1 and TRBJ1-5. TRBV21-1 is deemed a pseudogene. The CDR3 spans 14 residues.

This chain's CDR3 is CASSELLGRSYEKLFF. CDR3 nucleotides: TGTGCCAGCAGTGAACTGTTGGGAAGGAGCTATGAAAAACTGTTTTTT. The chain uses TRBV25-1 and TRBJ1-4; D is undetermined. Trimming took off 2 bases at V and 6 bases at J, with 16 bases between the two ends. Germline V gives CDR1 MGHDK, CDR2 SYGVNS. The CDR3 runs 16 residues.

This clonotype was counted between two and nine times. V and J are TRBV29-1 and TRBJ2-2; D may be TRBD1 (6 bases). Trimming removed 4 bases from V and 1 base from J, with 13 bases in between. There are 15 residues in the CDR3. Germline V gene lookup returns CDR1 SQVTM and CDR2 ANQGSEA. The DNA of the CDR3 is TGCAGCGTTGGTACAGGGTTTCGGAACACCGGGGAGCTGTTTTTT. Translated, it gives CSVGTGFRNTGELFF.

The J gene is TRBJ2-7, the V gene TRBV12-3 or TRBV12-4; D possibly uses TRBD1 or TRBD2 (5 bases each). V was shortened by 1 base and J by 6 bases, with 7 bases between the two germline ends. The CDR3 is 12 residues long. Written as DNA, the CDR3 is TGTGCCAGCAGTTTAGGAGGGGCCGAGCAGTACGTC. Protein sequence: CASSLGGAEQYV.

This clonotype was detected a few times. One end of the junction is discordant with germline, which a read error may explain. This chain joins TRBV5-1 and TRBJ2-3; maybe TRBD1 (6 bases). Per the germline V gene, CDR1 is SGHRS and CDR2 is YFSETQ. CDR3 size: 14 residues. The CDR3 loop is CASSTSDSTDTQYF. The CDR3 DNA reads TGCGCCAGCAGTACCTCGGACAGCACTGATACGCAGTATTTT.

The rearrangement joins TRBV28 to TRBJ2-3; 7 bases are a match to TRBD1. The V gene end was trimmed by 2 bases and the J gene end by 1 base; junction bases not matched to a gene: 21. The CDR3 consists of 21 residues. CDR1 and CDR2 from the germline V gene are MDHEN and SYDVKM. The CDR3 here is CASSLIVAGTAIHKGTDTQYF. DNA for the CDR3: TGTGCCAGCAGTTTAATAGTGGCCGGGACAGCTATCCACAAGGGCACAGATACGCAGTATTTT.

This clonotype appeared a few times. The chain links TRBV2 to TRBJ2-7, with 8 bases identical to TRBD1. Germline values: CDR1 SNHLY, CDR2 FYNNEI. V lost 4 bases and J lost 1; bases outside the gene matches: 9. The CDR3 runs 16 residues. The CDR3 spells CASSALRTGMSYEQYV. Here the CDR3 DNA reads TGTGCCAGCAGTGCTTTAAGGACAGGGATGTCCTACGAGCAGTACGTC.

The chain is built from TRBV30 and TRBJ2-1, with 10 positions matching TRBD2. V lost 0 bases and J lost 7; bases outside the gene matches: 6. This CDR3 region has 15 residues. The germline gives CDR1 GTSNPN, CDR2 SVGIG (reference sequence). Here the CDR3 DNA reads TGTGCCTGGAGTGTACCAGCGGGGGGGCGGAATGAGCAGTTCTTC. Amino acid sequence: CAWSVPAGGRNEQFF.

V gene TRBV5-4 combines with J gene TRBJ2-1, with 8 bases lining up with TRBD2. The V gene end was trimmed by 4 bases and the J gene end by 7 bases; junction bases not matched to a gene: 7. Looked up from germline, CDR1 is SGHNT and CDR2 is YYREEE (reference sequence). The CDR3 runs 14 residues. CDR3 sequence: CASSAGGLGNEQFF. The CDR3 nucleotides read TGTGCCAGCAGCGCGGGGGGCTTGGGGAATGAGCAGTTCTTC.

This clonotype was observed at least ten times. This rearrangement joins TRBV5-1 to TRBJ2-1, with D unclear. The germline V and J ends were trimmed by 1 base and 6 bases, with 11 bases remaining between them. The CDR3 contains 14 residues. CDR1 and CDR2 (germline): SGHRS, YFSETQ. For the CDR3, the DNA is TGCGCCAGCAGCTTGTCCTCAGGTACCAATGAGCAGTTCTTC. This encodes CASSLSSGTNEQFF.

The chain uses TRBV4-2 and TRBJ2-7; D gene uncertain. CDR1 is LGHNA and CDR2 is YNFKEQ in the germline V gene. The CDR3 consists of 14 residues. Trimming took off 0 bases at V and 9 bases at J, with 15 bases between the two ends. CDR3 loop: CASSQDFGSGPQYV. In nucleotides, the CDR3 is TGTGCCAGCAGCCAAGACTTTGGCTCTGGGCCGCAGTACGTC.

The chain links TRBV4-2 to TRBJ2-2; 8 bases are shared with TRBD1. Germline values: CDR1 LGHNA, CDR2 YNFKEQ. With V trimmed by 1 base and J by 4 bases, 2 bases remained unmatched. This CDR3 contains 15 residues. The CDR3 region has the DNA TGTGCCAGCAGCCAAGGGACAGGGTTCACCGGGGAGCTGTTTTTT. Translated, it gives CASSQGTGFTGELFF.

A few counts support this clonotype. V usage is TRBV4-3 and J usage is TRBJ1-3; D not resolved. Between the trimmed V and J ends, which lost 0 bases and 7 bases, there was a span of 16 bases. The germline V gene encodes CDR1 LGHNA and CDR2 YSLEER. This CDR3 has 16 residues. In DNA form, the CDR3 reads TGCGCCAGCAGCCAAGACCCCGGCGGGGTCGTGAACACCATATATTTT. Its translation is CASSQDPGGVVNTIYF.

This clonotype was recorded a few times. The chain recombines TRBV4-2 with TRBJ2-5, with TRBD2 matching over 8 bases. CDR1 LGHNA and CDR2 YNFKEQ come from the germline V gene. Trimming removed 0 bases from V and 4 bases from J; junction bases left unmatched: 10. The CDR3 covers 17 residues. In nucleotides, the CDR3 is TGTGCCAGCAGCCAAGATCCGAGCGCGGGGGGACGAGAGACCCAGTACTTC. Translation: CASSQDPSAGGRETQYF.

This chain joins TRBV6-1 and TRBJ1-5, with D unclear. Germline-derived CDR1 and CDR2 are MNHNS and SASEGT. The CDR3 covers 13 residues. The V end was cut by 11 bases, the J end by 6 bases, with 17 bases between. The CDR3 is CAHGRGIGQPQHF. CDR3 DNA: TGTGCCCACGGCCGTGGGATAGGTCAGCCCCAGCATTTT.

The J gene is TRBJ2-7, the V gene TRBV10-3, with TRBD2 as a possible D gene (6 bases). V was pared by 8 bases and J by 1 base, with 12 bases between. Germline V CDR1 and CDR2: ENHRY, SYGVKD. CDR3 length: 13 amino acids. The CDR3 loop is CAISTSSSYEQYF. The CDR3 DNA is TGTGCCATCTCTACTAGCAGTTCCTACGAGCAGTACTTC.

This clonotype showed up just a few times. CDR3 DNA sequence: TGTGCCAGCAGTTTAGCGCAGTGGGATCAGCCCCAGCATTTT. This gives the protein CASSLAQWDQPQHF. This chain connects TRBV12-3 or TRBV12-4 to TRBJ1-5; D is unclear. CDR3 length equals 14 residues. Deletions cut 0 bases from V and 5 bases from J, with 8 bases between.

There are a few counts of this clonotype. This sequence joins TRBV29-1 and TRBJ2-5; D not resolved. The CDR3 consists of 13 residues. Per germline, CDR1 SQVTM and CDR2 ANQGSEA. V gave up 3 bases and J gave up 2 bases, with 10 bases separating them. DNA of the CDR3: TGCAGCGTTGAGGCCAGCGCTCAAGAGACCCAGTACTTC. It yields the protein CSVEASAQETQYF.

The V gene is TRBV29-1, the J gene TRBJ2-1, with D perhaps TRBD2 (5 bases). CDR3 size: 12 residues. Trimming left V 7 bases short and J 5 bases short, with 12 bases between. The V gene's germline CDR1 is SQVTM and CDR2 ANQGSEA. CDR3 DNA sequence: TGCAGCGCAAGAGGGTACGACAATGAGCAGTTCTTC. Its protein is CSARGYDNEQFF.

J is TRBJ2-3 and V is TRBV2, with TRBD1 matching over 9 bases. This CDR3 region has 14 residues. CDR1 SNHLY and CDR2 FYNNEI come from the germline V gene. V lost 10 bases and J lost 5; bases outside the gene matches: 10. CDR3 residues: CAKAQGQGKDTQYF. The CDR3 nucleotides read TGTGCCAAAGCGCAGGGACAGGGTAAAGATACGCAGTATTTT.

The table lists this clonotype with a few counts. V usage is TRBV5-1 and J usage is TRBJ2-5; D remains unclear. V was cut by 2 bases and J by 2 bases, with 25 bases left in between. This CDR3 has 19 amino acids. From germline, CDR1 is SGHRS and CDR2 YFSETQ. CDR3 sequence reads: CASSFASIEDLHGQETQYF. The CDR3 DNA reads TGCGCCAGCAGCTTCGCATCAATCGAAGACCTTCACGGACAAGAGACCCAGTACTTC. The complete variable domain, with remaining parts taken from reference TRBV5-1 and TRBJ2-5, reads KAGVTQTPRYLIKTRGQQVTLSCSPISGHRSVSWYQQTPGQGLQFLFEYFSETQRNKGNFPGRFSGRQFSNSRSEMNVSTLELGDSALYLCASSFASIEDLHGQETQYFGPGTRLLVL.

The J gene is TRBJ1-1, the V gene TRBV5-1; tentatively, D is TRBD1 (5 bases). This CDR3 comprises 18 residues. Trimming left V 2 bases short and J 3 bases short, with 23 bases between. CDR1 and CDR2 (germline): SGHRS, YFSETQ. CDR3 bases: TGCGCCAGCAGCTTAATACCCCCTGGTGGGGGGGGAGACACTGAAGCTTTCTTT. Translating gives CASSLIPPGGGGDTEAFF.